Following are 16 T cell receptor beta chains from one sample sequenced in a study of T cell repertoires in cytomegalovirus infection. TCRdb re-derived calls from the reads in MiXCR, one entry per CDR3 protein. The table lists 750,000 to 900,000 distinct CDR3 sequences, about 27% of them singletons. These receptors are not linked to any known antigen. The sequencing used cultured CD8+ T cells from PBMCs, collected from culture after CMV antigen stimulation. The receptors here all came from a human donor in good health (CMV status not recorded). Some clones in this sample may be carry-over from other donors' samples.

The chain recombines TRBV12-3 or TRBV12-4 with TRBJ2-2, with 13 nucleotides matching TRBD2. V lost 3 bases, J lost 6 bases, and 4 bases stayed unmatched. The CDR3 consists of 16 residues. The CDR3 sequence is CASSFGLAGVAGELFF. The CDR3 nucleotides read TGTGCCAGCAGTTTTGGACTAGCGGGGGTGGCCGGGGAGCTGTTTTTT.

This clonotype was observed a few times. V is TRBV27 and J is TRBJ2-7; D perhaps matches TRBD2 (7 bases). The CDR3 sequence is 13 residues long. Between the trimmed V and J ends, which lost 7 bases and 3 bases, there was a span of 13 bases. Germline assignment: CDR1 MNHEY and CDR2 SMNVEV (reference sequence). CDR3 protein: CASTLRGGYEQYF. In nucleotides, the CDR3 is TGTGCCAGCACCCTTAGGGGGGGCTACGAGCAGTACTTC.

This chain uses TRBV19 with TRBJ2-5; D remains unclear. Trimming cost V 4 bases and J 7 bases, with 13 bases left between them. The germline CDR1 and CDR2 sequences are LNHDA and SQIVND (reference sequence). The length of the CDR3 is 13 residues. The CDR3 DNA reads as TGTGCCAGTAGTACGGGTCCCTCGGGGACCCAGTACTTC. Residues: CASSTGPSGTQYF.

V is TRBV15 and J is TRBJ2-5, with TRBD1 identical over 7 bases. Germline V lookup: CDR1 LNHNV, CDR2 YYDKDF (reference sequence). J lost 3 bases, V lost 3 bases, and 16 bases had no gene match. This CDR3 spans 18 amino acids. The CDR3 DNA is TGTGCCACCAGCAGGTTTTTGGGACAGATAGTTTTGGAAGAGACCCAGTACTTC. Amino acids: CATSRFLGQIVLEETQYF.

This clonotype was seen a handful of times. J is TRBJ1-2 and V is TRBV6-5; the D is unclear. Looked up from germline, CDR1 is MNHEY and CDR2 is SVGAGI. The CDR3 consists of 13 residues. V was trimmed by 2 bases and J by 5 bases, leaving 9 bases between them. Written as DNA, the CDR3 is TGTGCCAGCAGTTACGGGTCAGGTTATGGCTACACCTTC. Translating gives CASSYGSGYGYTF.

The sample holds a few counts of this clonotype. The chain recombines TRBV27 with TRBJ2-1; D might be TRBD2 (6 bases). The germline V gene encodes CDR1 MNHEY and CDR2 SMNVEV (reference sequence). The CDR3 contains 14 residues. Deletions cut 7 bases from V and 4 bases from J, with 14 bases between. Here the CDR3 reads CASTRGGLYNEQFF. Here the CDR3 DNA reads TGTGCCAGCACCAGAGGAGGGCTTTACAATGAGCAGTTCTTC.

This clonotype was found many times. The V and J genes are TRBV12-3 or TRBV12-4 and TRBJ1-3; 9 bases fit TRBD1. The length of the CDR3 is 16 residues. Losses at the gene ends were 1 base for V and 5 bases for J; bases not matched to a gene: 6. The CDR3 sequence is CASSLVLDRGRNTIYF. CDR3 in DNA: TGTGCCAGCAGTTTAGTGTTGGACAGGGGAAGAAACACCATATATTTT.

The V gene is TRBV10-3, the J gene TRBJ2-3; D call uncertain. V lost 4 bases, J lost 2 bases, and 7 bases lay in between. Germline CDR1 is ENHRY and CDR2 is SYGVKD. The CDR3 totals 13 residues. The CDR3 here is CAISGQTTDTQYF. The DNA of the CDR3 is TGTGCCATCAGTGGGCAGACCACAGATACGCAGTATTTT.

This clonotype was recorded at least ten times. The chain links TRBV7-8 to TRBJ1-1; D is unclear. CDR3 length equals 16 residues. CDR1 and CDR2 (germline): SGHVS, FQNEAQ. Trimming shortened V by 5 bases and J by 4 bases, and 20 bases separated the two germline ends. CDR3 coding DNA: TGTGCCAGCAGCGTGATCTCGCCGGAGGTTACCACTGAAGCTTTCTTT. Translated, it gives CASSVISPEVTTEAFF.

This clonotype showed up many times. The chain recombines TRBV7-6 with TRBJ2-2; the D is unclear. The V and J ends lost 1 base and 4 bases respectively, with 13 bases between them. The CDR3 contains 16 residues. Germline loops: CDR1 SGHVS, CDR2 FNYEAQ. CDR3 in amino acids: CASSLGAVDGTGELFF. The CDR3 bases are TGTGCCAGCAGCTTAGGGGCTGTCGACGGCACCGGGGAGCTGTTTTTT.

The chain has TRBV28 and TRBJ1-6, with unresolved D. This CDR3 region has 16 residues. The germline V gene has CDR1 MDHEN and CDR2 SYDVKM. Trimming removed 6 bases at V and 0 bases at J, with 12 bases between. The CDR3, as DNA: TGTGCCAGCAGGATTGACTGGAGCTCCTATAATTCACCCCTCCACTTT. Translating it yields CASRIDWSSYNSPLHF.

V gene TRBV6-5 combines with J gene TRBJ1-1; no firm D call. Trimming cost V 2 bases and J 1 base, with 8 bases left between them. The CDR3 is 14 residues long. Germline-derived CDR1 and CDR2 are MNHEY and SVGAGI. DNA of the CDR3: TGTGCCAGCAGTTACGGACCGAAGAACACTGAAGCTTTCTTT. Protein sequence: CASSYGPKNTEAFF.

In its sample, this clonotype was seen a few times. This chain uses TRBV11-2 with TRBJ2-7; no firm D call. The germline V gene encodes CDR1 SGHAT and CDR2 FQNNGV. The CDR3 runs 14 residues. V shed 1 base and J shed 3 bases, with 10 bases lying between them. CDR3 in amino acids: CASSLGARIYEQYV. The DNA of the CDR3 is TGTGCCAGCAGCTTAGGGGCCAGGATCTACGAGCAGTACGTC.

J is TRBJ1-1 and V is TRBV27; 7 nucleotides match TRBD1. The CDR3 spans 13 residues. Germline V gene data show CDR1 as MNHEY and CDR2 as SMNVEV (reference sequence). Unmatched junction bases numbered 5, after V lost 2 bases and J lost 8 bases. The CDR3 DNA follows: TGTGCCAGCAGTTTAGGGACAGCCGAGGAAGCTTTCTTT. Amino acid sequence: CASSLGTAEEAFF.

This clonotype was detected only a few times. V and J are TRBV7-9 and TRBJ2-7; D remains ambiguous. The CDR3 has 14 residues. Germline lookup yields CDR1 SEHNR and CDR2 FQNEAQ (reference sequence). The germline V and J ends were trimmed by 1 base and 3 bases, with 10 bases remaining between them. CDR3 sequence reads: CASSLEGSVYEQYF. Written as DNA, the CDR3 is TGTGCCAGCAGCTTAGAAGGTTCGGTCTACGAGCAGTACTTC.

The rearrangement joins TRBV25-1 to TRBJ1-4; 7 positions agree with TRBD1. In germline, CDR1 is MGHDK, CDR2 SYGVNS. The CDR3 has 17 residues. J lost 6 bases, V lost 3 bases, and 13 bases had no gene match. This CDR3 is CASSDPRDSPKDEKLFF. CDR3 in DNA: TGTGCCAGCAGTGACCCTCGGGACAGCCCCAAGGATGAAAAACTGTTTTTT.